This passage covers 27 T cell receptor beta chains from one sample sequenced in a study of blood T cells in healthy people across ages. Primed by a sample-barcoded 5' primer and a J-beta primer mix, a second PCR proceeded for about 6 to 11 cycles. TCRdb passed the 5' RACE reads through MiXCR, listing each CDR3 protein once. The sample consists of over 750,000 distinct CDR3 sequences, just under 25% of them appearing once. The data also belong to a second study, concerning T cells of mothers and their children.

The sample was blood. The receptors originated from a boy between 10 and 17 years old in good health.

A remark on this clonotype: A read error may produce the germline difference seen at one junction end. The chain carries TRBV5-1 and TRBJ2-3, with 7 positions matching TRBD2. The CDR3 runs to 17 residues. Germline V gene data show CDR1 as SGHRS and CDR2 as YFSETQ. The CDR3 DNA follows: TGCGCCAGCAGACCACTAAGCGGGAACATAAGCACAGATACACAGTATTTT. The encoded protein is CASRPLSGNISTDTQYF.

The chain links TRBV28 to TRBJ2-5; TRBD1 agrees at 7 bases. The CDR3 is 14 residues long. J gave up 3 bases and V 1 base, and 2 bases lay outside the gene matches. From germline, CDR1 is MDHEN and CDR2 SYDVKM. The CDR3 sequence is CASSLLQGEETQYF. As DNA, the CDR3 is TGTGCCAGCAGTTTATTGCAGGGGGAAGAGACCCAGTACTTC.

This chain uses TRBV13 with TRBJ1-2; 11 bases are a match to TRBD1. CDR1 and CDR2 from the germline V gene are PRHDT and FYEKMQ (reference sequence). CDR3 length equals 16 residues. The ends lost 4 bases at V and 3 bases at J; junction bases unmatched: 7. Here the CDR3 reads CASSSTGTGGYYGYTF. The CDR3 DNA follows: TGTGCCAGCAGCTCTACAGGGACAGGGGGTTACTATGGCTACACCTTC.

The rearrangement joins TRBV11-2 to TRBJ2-5; 10 bases map to TRBD2. The J call may be mistaken, given a closer DNA end match to TRBJ2-7. CDR1 is SGHAT, CDR2 FQNNGV, per germline. The CDR3 sequence is 18 residues long. DNA for the CDR3: TGTGCCAGCAGCTTAGATGGCCTAGCGGGAGTATCCGCCTACGAGCAGTACTTC. Its protein product is CASSLDGLAGVSAYEQYF.

The chain is built from TRBV7-9 and TRBJ1-4, with D unclear. V was cut by 2 bases and J by 6 bases, with 10 bases left in between. From germline, CDR1 is SEHNR and CDR2 FQNEAQ (reference sequence). This CDR3 has 14 residues. CDR3 coding DNA: TGTGCCAGCAGCTTAATGTTGGGTCATGAAAAACTGTTTTTT. Its protein product is CASSLMLGHEKLFF.

There are a few counts of this clonotype. The chain carries TRBV9 and TRBJ2-7, with D unresolved. This CDR3 comprises 14 residues. Germline CDR1 SGDLS, CDR2 YYNGEE. V gave up 3 bases and J gave up 2 bases, with 12 bases separating them. CDR3 loop: CASSADTAPYEQYF. Here the CDR3 DNA reads TGTGCCAGCAGCGCAGATACAGCCCCCTACGAGCAGTACTTC.

The rearrangement links TRBV6-1 to TRBJ2-7; the match to TRBD1 covers 8 bases. Germline V gene sequence: CDR1 MNHNS, CDR2 SASEGT. The V segment lost 3 bases and the J segment 5 bases; nucleotides outside the gene matches: 6. CDR3 length equals 14 residues. In DNA form, the CDR3 reads TGTGCCAGCAGTGACTGGACAGGGAAAGACGAGCAGTACTTC. It is translated as CASSDWTGKDEQYF.

The chain is built from TRBV19 and TRBJ2-3; 7 nucleotides line up with TRBD1. With V trimmed by 6 bases and J by 2 bases, 2 bases remained unmatched. The V gene's germline CDR1 is LNHDA and CDR2 SQIVND (reference sequence). CDR3 length: 13 amino acids. The CDR3 DNA is TGTGCCAGTAGGGGACAGTACACAGATACGCAGTATTTT. Translated: CASRGQYTDTQYF.

This clonotype occurred a few times. The chain links TRBV7-8 to TRBJ2-5; no clear D gene. The CDR3 sequence is 13 residues long. Germline V gives CDR1 SGHVS, CDR2 FQNEAQ. Trimming shortened V by 1 base and J by 5 bases, and 8 bases separated the two germline ends. This CDR3 is CASSLVRLETQYF. The DNA of the CDR3 is TGTGCCAGCAGCTTAGTACGTTTGGAGACCCAGTACTTC.

This clonotype has a handful of counts. The J gene is TRBJ2-5, the V gene TRBV7-2; D is perhaps TRBD1 or TRBD2 (5 bases each). Germline V gene sequence: CDR1 SGHTA, CDR2 FQGNSA. The V end was cut by 6 bases, the J end by 4 bases, with 9 bases between. The CDR3 runs to 12 residues. The CDR3 region is CASSRGAETQYF. In DNA, the CDR3 is TGTGCCAGCAGTCGAGGGGCAGAGACCCAGTACTTC.

This clonotype was seen more than once but under ten times. This rearrangement joins TRBV5-1 to TRBJ2-3; TRBD2 matches at 11 bases. The ends lost 4 bases at V and 0 bases at J; junction bases unmatched: 13. The CDR3 contains 19 residues. Germline CDR1 reads SGHRS; CDR2 reads YFSETQ. CDR3 coding DNA: TGCGCCAGCAGCGCAGGACTAGCGGGTATTGGGTCCAGCACAGATACGCAGTATTTT. Protein product: CASSAGLAGIGSSTDTQYF.

This clonotype was picked up a small number of times. CDR3 DNA sequence: TGCGCCAGCAGCCAGATGAGGGTCAGGGGGTGGGAGACCCAGTACTTC. As protein: CASSQMRVRGWETQYF. This chain connects TRBV4-3 to TRBJ2-5; 7 bases line up with TRBD1. CDR3 length: 16 residues. The V segment lost 3 bases and the J segment 5 bases; nucleotides outside the gene matches: 12. Germline V gives CDR1 LGHNA, CDR2 YSLEER.

The chain links TRBV7-9 to TRBJ2-2; TRBD2 matches at 9 bases. With 5 bases clipped from V and 5 bases from J, the junction kept 3 bases outside the gene matches. The germline V gene encodes CDR1 SEHNR and CDR2 FQNEAQ (reference sequence). CDR3 length: 14 amino acids. CDR3 coding DNA: TGTGCCAGCAGCCTTGGACTAGCGACCGGGGAGCTGTTTTTT. Translation gives CASSLGLATGELFF.

This clonotype was counted a few times. The V gene is TRBV27, the J gene TRBJ2-7, with D possibly being TRBD1 (6 bases). The CDR3 covers 15 residues. Germline V gene lookup returns CDR1 MNHEY and CDR2 SMNVEV (reference sequence). V lost 10 bases and J lost 2, with 21 bases in between. The CDR3: CATGNDIGQTYEQYF. The CDR3 coding sequence is TGTGCCACCGGAAACGACATAGGACAGACCTACGAGCAGTACTTC.

The count of this clonotype is one. The chain links TRBV20-1 to TRBJ2-5; 10 bases map to TRBD2. The V gene's germline CDR1 is DFQATT and CDR2 SNEGSKA (reference sequence). V lost 0 bases to trimming and J lost 1 base; unmatched junction nucleotides: 14. The CDR3 covers 19 residues. The CDR3 here is CSARDRAGGLLRAQETQYF. DNA of the CDR3: TGCAGTGCTAGAGATAGAGCGGGGGGGCTCCTACGAGCCCAAGAGACCCAGTACTTC.

This clonotype occurred a few times. The germline gene is not matched at one end of the junction; a read error may be the cause. V and J are TRBV7-6 and TRBJ2-7, with 8 bases that match TRBD2. Germline CDR1 reads SGHVS; CDR2 reads FNYEAQ. This CDR3 comprises 14 residues. Here the CDR3 DNA reads TGTACCAGCAGACCAAGCGGGAGTGGGCTCGAGCAGTACTTC. This encodes CTSRPSGSGLEQYF. Full variable domain (missing parts from reference TRBV7-6 and TRBJ2-7): GAGVSQSPRYKVTKRGQDVALRCDPISGHVSLYWYRQALGQGPEFLTYFNYEAQQDKSGLPNDRFSAERPEGSISTLTIQRTEQRDSAMYRCTSRPSGSGLEQYFGPGTRLTVT.

The rearrangement uses TRBV20-1 and TRBJ2-1, with D possibly TRBD1 on 6 matching bases. Trimming pared 3 bases from V and 0 bases from J, leaving 6 bases between. CDR3 size: 13 residues. CDR1 and CDR2 from the germline V gene are DFQATT and SNEGSKA (reference sequence). In nucleotides, the CDR3 is TGCAGTGCTAGGGGGGCCTCCTACAATGAGCAGTTCTTC. Translating gives CSARGASYNEQFF.

This clonotype has a handful of counts. The chain has TRBV19 and TRBJ1-4; a weak D match, TRBD1 (5 bases). Between the trimmed V and J ends, which lost 9 bases and 4 bases, there was a span of 18 bases. CDR1 is LNHDA and CDR2 is SQIVND in the germline V gene (reference sequence). The CDR3 has 15 residues. The CDR3 DNA reads TGTGCCAGCGCCTCTGACAGAAGGTTTAATGAAAAACTGTTTTTT. Its protein is CASASDRRFNEKLFF.

The genes are TRBV9 and TRBJ1-2, with D hard to call. The V and J ends lost 1 base and 2 bases respectively, with 9 bases between them. Per the germline V gene, CDR1 is SGDLS and CDR2 is YYNGEE. The CDR3 covers 14 residues. The CDR3 here is CASSVYPENYGYTF. The CDR3 region has the DNA TGTGCCAGCAGCGTATATCCCGAGAACTATGGCTACACCTTC. The full variable domain, with the rest looked up from reference TRBV9 and TRBJ1-2, is DSGVTQTPKHLITATGQRVTLRCSPRSGDLSVYWYQQSLDQGLQFLIQYYNGEERAKGNILERFSAQQFPDLHSELNLSSLELGDSALYFCASSVYPENYGYTFGSGTRLTVV.

This clonotype has only one observation. The chain links TRBV7-9 to TRBJ2-7; D is unclear. V was pared by 2 bases and J by 6 bases, with 14 bases between. Per the germline V gene, CDR1 is SEHNR and CDR2 is FQNEAQ (reference sequence). The CDR3 loop spans 14 amino acids. CDR3 coding DNA: TGTGCCAGCAGCTTACCCAGGTACCCTCCCGAGCAGTACTTC. This encodes CASSLPRYPPEQYF.

This clonotype was counted a few times. The chain has TRBV5-6 and TRBJ2-5, with TRBD2 identical over 13 bases. The assigned J gene may be wrong: the sequence end matches TRBJ2-7 better. The CDR3 is made up of 14 amino acids. CDR1 and CDR2 (germline): SGHDT, YYEEEE. As DNA, the CDR3 is TGTGCCAGCAGCATCGGGACTAGCGGGGACGAGCAGTACTTC. The encoded protein is CASSIGTSGDEQYF.

This chain connects TRBV20-1 to TRBJ1-2; D ambiguous. Germline CDR1 DFQATT, CDR2 SNEGSKA (reference sequence). The CDR3 spans 13 residues. Trimming left V 3 bases short and J 1 base short, with 9 bases between. The DNA of the CDR3 is TGCAGTGCTAGTTTGAGTGATAACTATGGCTACACCTTC. Translating gives CSASLSDNYGYTF.

This clonotype was seen a handful of times. The rearrangement joins TRBV11-3 to TRBJ1-1, with 7 bases fitting TRBD1. Losses at the gene ends were 1 base for V and 11 bases for J; bases not matched to a gene: 7. This CDR3 spans 13 amino acids. Germline V CDR1 and CDR2: SGHNT, YENEEA. The CDR3 DNA is TGTGCCAGCAGCTTAGGTCCACAGGGGCTGGCTTTCTTT. Protein: CASSLGPQGLAFF.

The rearrangement joins TRBV14 to TRBJ2-7; D is undetermined. The V and J ends lost 1 base and 4 bases respectively, with 14 bases between them. This CDR3 is built from 15 residues. Germline CDR1 and CDR2: SGHDN and FVKESK. The CDR3 nucleotides read TGTGCCAGCAGCCAAGGTACATCTCCACCTTACGAGCAGTACTTC. It encodes CASSQGTSPPYEQYF. Based on the CDR3 plus reference TRBV14 and TRBJ2-7, the full variable domain is EAGVTQFPSHSVIEKGQTVTLRCDPISGHDNLYWYRRVMGKEIKFLLHFVKESKQDESGMPNNRFLAERTGGTYSTLKVQPAELEDSGVYFCASSQGTSPPYEQYFGPGTRLTVT.

This chain uses TRBV28 with TRBJ1-4; TRBD1 aligns across 8 bases. The V gene end was trimmed by 2 bases and the J gene end by 12 bases; junction bases not matched to a gene: 5. This CDR3 has 13 residues. Germline V gene data show CDR1 as MDHEN and CDR2 as SYDVKM. The CDR3 protein is CASSLLTGAQLFF. The CDR3 nucleotides read TGTGCCAGCAGTTTACTGACAGGGGCCCAACTGTTTTTT.

The V call is TRBV11-2, the J call TRBJ2-1; D is unresolved. The CDR3 runs 17 residues. Trimming removed 3 bases at V and 7 bases at J, with 22 bases between. The germline gives CDR1 SGHAT, CDR2 FQNNGV. The CDR3 is CASSFAGDAANPNEQFF. CDR3 DNA sequence: TGTGCCAGCAGCTTCGCCGGAGACGCGGCCAATCCAAATGAGCAGTTCTTC.

A few counts support this clonotype. The chain couples TRBV29-1 to TRBJ2-5, with D uncertain. Gene TRBJ2-1 matches the end of the DNA better, so the J call may be wrong. Germline-derived CDR1 and CDR2 are SQVTM and ANQGSEA. The CDR3 totals 13 residues. CDR3 in DNA: TGCAGCGTTGAAGCGGCAGGCTCGGGTGAGCAGTTCTTC. This encodes CSVEAAGSGEQFF.